The clone carrying this T cell receptor (beta chain) came up once. Its antigen is as yet unknown. This specimen belongs to a study of OX40 agonist ivuxolimab in advanced cancers. Overall study: Age averaged 60 years (range about 23 to 80), and just over 80% were male. Earlier anti-PD-1, anti-PD-L1 or anti-CTLA-4 therapy was permitted; 35% to 50% had received some. Whole-study findings and limits: There were also nonresponders showing low normalized T-cell clonal expansion.

Germline V gene sequence: CDR1 MDHEN, CDR2 SYDVKM. Trimming took off 6 bases at V and 5 bases at J, with 16 bases between the two ends. The CDR3 covers 14 residues. This table comes from immunoSEQ multiplex PCR, and its TCRdb copy is limited to in-frame clones, with some not included. The sample shows tens of thousands of clones, about four fifths of them seen only once. The V gene is TRBV28, the J gene TRBJ2-5; D is unclear. The TCR was taken from an adult with an advanced solid tumor such as melanoma, head and neck, liver or kidney cancer. This material consisted of CD4+ or CD8+ T cells sorted from blood, taken in a trial of the OX40 agonist ivuxolimab. In DNA, the CDR3 is TGTGCCAGCAGCAGTTTGGTTAGTGGGGAGACCCAGTACTTC. It translates to CASSSLVSGETQYF.